The 29 T cell receptor beta chains given below trace back to one sample, sequenced in a study of metastatic and nonmetastatic thyroid tumors. MiXCR reprocessed the PCR reads for TCRdb. The data contain about 17,000 clones, 25% to 30% of them singletons. Thyroid surgery was performed in patients who had received no treatment beforehand. Sequencing input: tumor tissue. The receptors were gathered from a female donor with papillary thyroid cancer or a benign thyroid nodule (not recorded which). Some clones in this sample may be carry-over from other donors' samples.

As for this clone: Other DNA sequences in the same sample also yield this CDR3. The gene calls are TRBV5-1 and TRBJ1-3; 7 bases line up with TRBD1. The CDR3 extends over 14 amino acids. Unmatched junction bases numbered 1, after V lost 0 bases and J lost 4 bases. Germline CDR1 and CDR2: SGHRS and YFSETQ. CDR3 nucleotides: TGCGCCAGCAGCTTGGGGGACAGCGGAAACACCATATATTTT. This codes for CASSLGDSGNTIYF.

Judged by abundance, this clone is medium-sized (0.01 to 0.1%). The chain has TRBV28 and TRBJ2-5; D perhaps matches TRBD2 (5 bases). This CDR3 comprises 13 residues. In germline, CDR1 is MDHEN, CDR2 SYDVKM. V lost 7 bases and J lost 4, with 13 bases in between. CDR3 sequence (DNA): TGTGCCAGCATCCCGGGCGAGGGAGAGACCCAGTACTTC. It is translated as CASIPGEGETQYF.

The V gene is TRBV5-1, the J gene TRBJ2-7, with D tentatively TRBD1 (6 bases). V lost 4 bases and J lost 0, with 20 bases in between. CDR1 and CDR2 (germline): SGHRS, YFSETQ. The CDR3 runs 17 residues. CDR3 sequence (DNA): TGCGCCAGCAGCCTACAGGGTAGCGACCGGAGCTCCTACGAGCAGTACGTC. As protein: CASSLQGSDRSSYEQYV.

This clone was found many times. The chain carries TRBV4-2 and TRBJ2-3; possibly TRBD2 for D (5 bases). Germline assignment: CDR1 LGHNA and CDR2 YNFKEQ. Trimming cost V 5 bases and J 0 bases, with 15 bases left between them. The length of the CDR3 is 16 residues. CDR3 amino acids: CASSNEAETSTDTQYF. Written as DNA, the CDR3 is TGTGCCAGCAGCAACGAAGCGGAAACTAGCACAGATACGCAGTATTTT.

With regard to this clone: The junction does not match germline at one end; this may be a read error. The chain employs TRBV30 and TRBJ1-6; tentatively, D is TRBD1 (5 bases). This CDR3 is 19 amino acids long. Germline-derived CDR1 and CDR2 are GTSNPN and SVGIG (reference sequence). The CDR3 DNA reads as TGTGCCTGTAGTGTTTGGGGGTCTACAGTGGAAGCGAATAATTCACCCCTCCACTTT. Translating it yields CACSVWGSTVEANNSPLHF.

This rearrangement joins TRBV20-1 to TRBJ1-2, with 10 bases lining up with TRBD1. The V and J ends lost 3 bases and 3 bases, in that order; junction bases with no gene match: 4. This CDR3 is 14 amino acids long. Germline values: CDR1 DFQATT, CDR2 SNEGSKA (reference sequence). The CDR3 sequence: CSARDRGYDYGYTF. The CDR3 DNA sequence: TGCAGTGCTAGGGACAGGGGGTATGACTATGGCTACACCTTC.

The CDR3 sequence: CASSPHSTSVNEQFF. CDR3 sequence (DNA): TGTGCCAGCAGCCCCCATTCTACTAGCGTGAATGAGCAGTTCTTC. This chain connects TRBV11-1 to TRBJ2-1, with 7 bases aligning to TRBD2. This CDR3 is built from 15 residues. Unmatched junction bases numbered 11, after V lost 5 bases and J lost 7 bases. Germline loops: CDR1 SGHAT, CDR2 FQDESV (reference sequence).

As concerns this clone: Other DNA sequences within the sample encode an identical CDR3. This sequence joins TRBV4-1 and TRBJ1-5, with unresolved D. In germline, CDR1 is MGHRA, CDR2 YSYEKL. Trimming took off 1 base at V and 1 base at J, with 8 bases between the two ends. This CDR3 spans 15 amino acids. This chain's CDR3 is CASSQVPGSNQPQHF. CDR3 sequence (DNA): TGCGCCAGCAGCCAAGTCCCCGGAAGCAATCAGCCCCAGCATTTT.

This clone was seen ten or more times. The V call is TRBV20-1, the J call TRBJ2-1; D not certain. Germline V lookup: CDR1 DFQATT, CDR2 SNEGSKA (reference sequence). The CDR3 has 12 amino acids. Trimming took off 7 bases at V and 5 bases at J, with 12 bases between the two ends. DNA of the CDR3: TGCAGTGTCACCCAGCCACACAATGAGCAGTTCTTC. Its protein is CSVTQPHNEQFF.

Relative to its sample, this clone is medium-sized. The genes are TRBV28 and TRBJ1-3; D is uncertain. V lost 2 bases to trimming and J lost 4 bases, with 9 bases between them. Germline V lookup: CDR1 MDHEN, CDR2 SYDVKM. This CDR3 is built from 14 residues. CDR3 nucleotide sequence: TGTGCCAGCAGTTTAACATCTTCAGGAAACACCATATATTTT. Its protein is CASSLTSSGNTIYF.

By its share, this clone is medium-sized (0.01 to 0.1%). The chain carries TRBV24-1 and TRBJ2-5, with 12 nucleotides matching TRBD2. In germline, CDR1 is KGHDR, CDR2 SFDVKD. The CDR3 contains 19 residues. The V and J ends lost 2 bases and 2 bases, in that order; junction bases with no gene match: 11. CDR3 region: CATSDSRLAGVDHQETQYF. The CDR3 nucleotides are TGTGCCACCAGTGATTCCCGACTAGCGGGAGTAGATCATCAAGAGACCCAGTACTTC.

The V call is TRBV3-1, the J call TRBJ2-2, with D perhaps given as TRBD1 or TRBD2 (6 bases each). The CDR3 runs 15 residues. The V and J ends lost 1 base and 5 bases respectively, with 11 bases between them. From germline, CDR1 is LGHDT and CDR2 YNNKEL (reference sequence). CDR3 region: CASSQGGGGTGELFF. DNA of the CDR3: TGTGCCAGCAGCCAAGGAGGAGGGGGGACCGGGGAGCTGTTTTTT.

This chain joins TRBV6-1 and TRBJ2-7; 7 bases agree with TRBD1. The CDR3 length is 15 residues. The V segment lost 7 bases and the J segment 2 bases; nucleotides outside the gene matches: 11. The germline V gene has CDR1 MNHNS and CDR2 SASEGT. The DNA for the CDR3 is TGTGCCAGCATTCCCCGGGTACAGGGGACCTACGAGCAGTACTTC. Protein: CASIPRVQGTYEQYF.

V gene TRBV12-3 or TRBV12-4 combines with J gene TRBJ2-1; 13 bases agree with TRBD2. The trim removed 6 bases at V and 5 bases at J, leaving 16 bases unmatched. The CDR3 spans 19 residues. In DNA, the CDR3 is TGTGCCAGCAGATTTCCTCTCGGGACTAGCGGGAAGGAGGACAATGAGCAGTTCTTC. It specifies CASRFPLGTSGKEDNEQFF.

This clone has a single count. The chain is built from TRBV3-1 and TRBJ1-2; D might be TRBD1 (6 bases). From germline, CDR1 is LGHDT and CDR2 YNNKEL (reference sequence). There are 14 residues in the CDR3. V was cut by 0 bases and J by 4 bases, with 9 bases left in between. The CDR3 protein is CASSQDQGLYGYTF. CDR3 sequence (DNA): TGTGCCAGCAGCCAAGATCAGGGGCTCTATGGCTACACCTTC.

This clone was detected many times. This rearrangement joins TRBV11-2 to TRBJ1-2; D might be TRBD1 (6 bases). This CDR3 is built from 13 residues. The V gene lost 6 bases and the J gene lost 13 bases, with 21 bases spanning the gap. The germline V gene encodes CDR1 SGHAT and CDR2 FQNNGV. CDR3: CASSTEQGLALTF. The CDR3 DNA reads TGTGCCAGCAGTACCGAACAGGGTCTTGCACTCACCTTC.

This clone has a handful of counts. The rearrangement links TRBV6-2 or TRBV6-3 to TRBJ1-1; 7 nucleotides align to TRBD1. This CDR3 has 13 amino acids. With 7 bases clipped from V and 4 bases from J, the junction kept 6 bases outside the gene matches. Germline CDR1 is MNHEY and CDR2 is SVGEGT. CDR3 DNA sequence: TGTGCCAGCAAGAACAGGGGAAGCACTGAAGCTTTCTTT. Amino acid sequence: CASKNRGSTEAFF.

As regards this clone: No conserved phenylalanine or tryptophan ends this CDR3, so it is likely a read error. This sequence joins TRBV27 and TRBJ2-5; tentatively, D is TRBD2 (5 bases). This CDR3 has 13 amino acids. Trimming took off 3 bases at V and 0 bases at J, with 5 bases between the two ends. The germline CDR1 and CDR2 sequences are MNHEY and SMNVEV (reference sequence). The CDR3 protein is CASSLRDQETQYS. The CDR3 bases are TGTGCCAGCAGTTTGCGGGACCAAGAGACCCAGTACTCC.

This clone was seen only a few times. The chain combines TRBV10-1 with TRBJ2-7; a weak D match, TRBD1 (6 bases). V was clipped by 3 bases and J by 5 bases, with 14 bases between them. The CDR3 extends over 14 amino acids. CDR1 WNHNN and CDR2 SYGVQD come from the germline V gene (reference sequence). The CDR3 sequence: CASSDAGVADEQYF. The CDR3 DNA follows: TGCGCCAGCAGTGATGCAGGGGTAGCCGACGAGCAGTACTTC.

This clone was seen only a few times. Germline is not matched at one junction end, which may reflect a read error. The chain combines TRBV2 with TRBJ1-5; D remains unclear. CDR3 size: 15 residues. CDR1 and CDR2 (germline): SNHLY, FYNNEI. The CDR3 spells CASSDHSGSNQPHHF. For the CDR3, the DNA is TGTGCCAGCAGTGACCATTCGGGGTCCAATCAGCCCCATCATTTT.

This clone was seen ten or more times. The chain recombines TRBV11-1 with TRBJ2-6; D gene uncertain. CDR1 is SGHAT, CDR2 FQDESV, per germline (reference sequence). V dropped 2 bases and J dropped 3 bases, with 11 bases sitting between them. The CDR3 length is 16 residues. CDR3 nucleotides: TGTGCCAGCAGCTTAAAGGGAAGGAATGGGGCCAACGTCCTGACTTTC. Residues: CASSLKGRNGANVLTF.

Many counts were recorded for this clone. The genes are TRBV3-1 and TRBJ2-5; 11 nucleotides align to TRBD2. Germline trimming cut 4 bases from V and 2 bases from J; bases unmatched to any gene: 3. CDR1 is LGHDT, CDR2 YNNKEL, per germline (reference sequence). This CDR3 is built from 15 residues. The CDR3 region has the DNA TGTGCCAGCAGCCCAGGGACTAGCGGACAAGAGACCCAGTACTTC. This sequence encodes CASSPGTSGQETQYF.

The chain has TRBV6-1 and TRBJ1-3; perhaps TRBD1 as D (6 bases). V lost 6 bases and J 10 bases, leaving 28 bases between the germline ends. The V gene's germline CDR1 is MNHNS and CDR2 SASEGT. The CDR3 runs 17 residues. The CDR3: CASSRQKTGFYGETIYF. The DNA for the CDR3 is TGTGCCAGCAGCCGCCAAAAAACAGGGTTTTATGGAGAGACCATATATTTT.

The sample holds a few counts of this clone. V gene TRBV28 combines with J gene TRBJ2-3, with 7 positions matching TRBD1. Germline CDR1 and CDR2: MDHEN and SYDVKM. V shed 8 bases, J shed 0 bases, and the junction held 14 bases outside the gene matches. The CDR3 has 17 amino acids. The CDR3 is CASHPDRAPYSTDTQYF. The CDR3 DNA is TGTGCCAGCCACCCAGACAGGGCCCCCTATAGCACAGATACGCAGTATTTT.

This clone was detected many times. This chain uses TRBV7-9 with TRBJ2-3, with D possibly TRBD2 on 5 matching bases. The length of the CDR3 is 16 residues. Trimming removed 4 bases at V and 5 bases at J, with 19 bases between. Per the germline V gene, CDR1 is SEHNR and CDR2 is FQNEAQ (reference sequence). The CDR3 nucleotides are TGTGCCAGCAGCTCCCCAGGAGCCGGGAATCAAGATACGCAGTATTTT. It codes for CASSSPGAGNQDTQYF.

This clone was seen many times. The chain employs TRBV10-2 and TRBJ1-1; D ambiguous. Germline V gene data show CDR1 as WSHSY and CDR2 as SAAADI. This CDR3 is 14 amino acids long. Trimming stripped 6 bases from V and 4 bases from J, with 15 bases between. CDR3 residues: CASRPVVEGTEAFF. CDR3 nucleotide sequence: TGCGCCAGCAGACCGGTAGTAGAGGGCACTGAAGCTTTCTTT.

The chain carries TRBV6-1 and TRBJ1-3; D is ambiguous. CDR3 length: 16 amino acids. The V end was cut by 0 bases, the J end by 3 bases, with 12 bases between. Per the germline V gene, CDR1 is MNHNS and CDR2 is SASEGT. CDR3 amino acids: CASSEAWVEFGNTIYF. The CDR3 region has the DNA TGTGCCAGCAGTGAAGCGTGGGTAGAATTTGGAAACACCATATATTTT.

This sequence joins TRBV6-1 and TRBJ2-3; D may be TRBD1 or TRBD2 (5 bases each). V was trimmed by 6 bases and J by 3 bases, leaving 19 bases between them. Germline V gene lookup returns CDR1 MNHNS and CDR2 SASEGT. The CDR3 extends over 16 amino acids. DNA of the CDR3: TGTGCCAGCAGGATGGGGGTAGCGCGATTGACAGATACGCAGTATTTT. Its translation is CASRMGVARLTDTQYF.

This clone was recorded at least ten times. The V gene is TRBV18, the J gene TRBJ1-2; TRBD1 matches 7 bases. From germline, CDR1 is KGHSH and CDR2 LQKENI. With V trimmed by 6 bases and J by 1 base, 5 bases remained unmatched. The CDR3 is 14 amino acids. CDR3 sequence reads: CASSPGQDNYGYTF. In nucleotides, the CDR3 is TGTGCCAGCTCCCCCGGACAGGATAACTATGGCTACACCTTC.